These 6 T cell receptor beta chains were sequenced from one sample in a study of T cell changes during pregnancy in multiple sclerosis. Assay used: immunoSEQ multiplex PCR; TCRdb lists only in-frame clones, some missing. Among about 38,000 clones listed, roughly 89% were seen once. The material was CD8+ T cells from peripheral blood mononuclear cells, obtained in the second trimester of pregnancy. These receptors were collected from a female donor with multiple sclerosis, enrolled in a pregnancy study.

In this sample, this clone turned up once. This chain links TRBV20-1 with TRBJ1-1, with 7 bases fitting TRBD1. The CDR3 contains 11 residues. J lost 11 bases, V lost 5 bases, and 8 bases had no gene match. Germline V gives CDR1 DFQATT, CDR2 SNEGSKA (reference sequence). CDR3 in amino acids: CSASTGSSAFF. Here the CDR3 DNA reads TGCAGTGCTTCGACAGGGTCGTCGGCTTTCTTT.

J is TRBJ1-5 and V is TRBV10-3; D is perhaps TRBD1 (5 bases). CDR1 and CDR2 (germline): ENHRY, SYGVKD. The CDR3 totals 16 residues. V lost 0 bases, J lost 2 bases, and 11 bases lay in between. In nucleotides, the CDR3 is TGTGCCATCAGTGAGTCACGGGGGGAGGGCAATCAGCCCCAGCATTTT. This sequence encodes CAISESRGEGNQPQHF.

The chain combines TRBV4-1 with TRBJ2-3, with 9 positions matching TRBD1. Germline-derived CDR1 and CDR2 are MGHRA and YSYEKL. The CDR3 is made up of 16 amino acids. J lost 6 bases, V lost 1 base, and 8 bases had no gene match. CDR3 nucleotide sequence: TGCGCCAGCAGCCAAGGAGGACAGGGGAACTCGGATACGCAGTATTTT. Residues: CASSQGGQGNSDTQYF.

The rearrangement joins TRBV6-5 to TRBJ1-1, with D possibly matching TRBD1 (5 bases). This CDR3 spans 15 amino acids. The V end lost 2 bases, the J end lost 0 bases, and 10 bases lay between the germline ends. Germline CDR1 MNHEY, CDR2 SVGAGI. This CDR3 reads CASSYVPGMNTEAFF. CDR3 nucleotides: TGTGCCAGCAGTTACGTTCCAGGGATGAACACTGAAGCTTTCTTT.

By share, this clone counts as medium-sized (0.01 to 0.1%). The gene calls are TRBV6-4 and TRBJ2-2, with D perhaps TRBD2 (6 bases). V dropped 6 bases and J dropped 2 bases, with 13 bases sitting between them. CDR3 length: 15 amino acids. CDR1 MRHNA and CDR2 SNTAGT come from the germline V gene. In nucleotides, the CDR3 is TGTGCCAGCAGCCCTGAGGGACTCAACACCGGGGAGCTGTTTTTT. Translation gives CASSPEGLNTGELFF.

The V gene is TRBV5-6, the J gene TRBJ1-2; D is undetermined. CDR1 and CDR2 from the germline V gene are SGHDT and YYEEEE. V shed 2 bases and J shed 8 bases, with 10 bases lying between them. The CDR3 sequence is 12 residues long. The DNA for the CDR3 is TGTGCCAGCAGCTTTAGCAGAGACGGCTACACCTTC. Protein product: CASSFSRDGYTF. The variable domain in full, completed from reference TRBV5-6 and TRBJ1-2, reads DAGVTQSPTHLIKTRGQQVTLRCSPKSGHDTVSWYQQALGQGPQFIFQYYEEEERQRGNFPDRFSGHQFPNYSSELNVNALLLGDSALYLCASSFSRDGYTFGSGTRLTVV.